The sequence of this TCR beta chain was determined in a study of control samples from healthy donors and cancer patients (dated by TCRdb to 2020 to 2022). Spanning cysteine to phenylalanine, the CDR3 consists of 16 amino acids. The retained sequence is limited to the CDR3, 48 bases, with the frame set at the first base. Based on the germline V gene, the CDR1 and CDR2 sequences are SGHNT and YENEEA. Trimming takes 5 bases from V and 4 bases from J, and the germline ends sit 21 bases apart. On this clone itself: It lacks a known antigen. Base qualities were left out, and no much larger clone turns up one base away.

Library prep was done by the immunoSEQ multiplex PCR assay. TCRdb mirrors the immuneACCESS table, restricted to in-frame sequences. Some clones are absent from its copies; in checked studies, under half trace to an unresolved V gene, and the reason for the others is unknown. This sample holds around 80,000 clones; about 90% were observed only once. The ten largest clones add up to less than 6% of the sample. This TCR derives from a man aged 50-59 years in good health. The chain couples TRBV11-3 to TRBJ2-7, with a tentative D gene TRBD2 over 6 matching bases. Sequencing input: blood. The encoded CDR3 is CASSPRLGTESYEQYF. In nucleotides, the sequence is TGTGCCAGCAGCCCACGTCTGGGGACTGAGTCGTACGAGCAGTACTTC.